A selection of T cell receptor beta chains follows, all from one sample in a study of T cell responses to AZD1222 COVID-19 vaccine. TCRdb's copy holds only in-frame clones and misses some; the assay was immunoSEQ multiplex PCR. The table shows 100,000 to 150,000 clones, with almost 85% occurring only once. Here the sequenced sample was peripheral blood, taken 28 days after the second dose of the MenACWY control vaccine. The receptors were sampled from an adult who received the MenACWY meningococcal vaccine as a control. The CDR3 runs from the conserved cysteine through the conserved F or W. The D gene is left open where the match is weak. Expanded clones are given a class, and other clones once, few, many or no size at all.

clone_size j_call d_call v_call cdr3_aa cdr3_nt
- TRBJ1-2 TRBD1 TRBV28 CASSRYGTASNYGYTF TGTGCCAGCAGTCGATACGGGACAGCCTCTAACTATGGCTACACCTTC
- TRBJ1-5 TRBD1 TRBV27 CASRKGQGSNQPQHF TGTGCCAGCAGGAAGGGACAGGGTAGCAATCAGCCCCAGCATTTT
- TRBJ2-3 TRBD1 TRBV7-9 CASSLAPGTGHGDTQYF TGTGCCAGCAGCTTAGCGCCGGGGACAGGGCACGGAGATACGCAGTATTTT
- TRBJ1-1 - TRBV30 CAWETGPDTEAFF TGTGCCTGGGAAACAGGGCCCGACACTGAAGCTTTCTTT
- TRBJ1-2 - TRBV7-2 CASSLVPDSRRYGYTF TGTGCCAGCAGCTTAGTTCCGGACTCCCGAAGGTATGGCTACACCTTC
- TRBJ2-7 - TRBV7-2 CASSLDRDLAEQYF TGTGCCAGCAGCTTAGACAGGGATCTCGCCGAGCAGTACTTC
- TRBJ1-1 - TRBV2 CASSAEGSISEAFF TGTGCCAGCAGTGCTGAGGGGAGTATTAGTGAAGCTTTCTTT
- TRBJ2-2 - TRBV5-8 CASSLGSGELFF TGTGCCAGCAGCTTGGGATCCGGGGAGCTGTTTTTT
- TRBJ2-2 TRBD1 TRBV29-1 CSVGTGGAFRELFF TGCAGCGTTGGGACAGGGGGCGCTTTTCGGGAGCTGTTTTTT
- TRBJ1-4 - TRBV28 CASSSDGLVGEKLFF TGTGCCAGCAGTTCTGACGGCTTGGTAGGGGAAAAACTGTTTTTT
- TRBJ2-2 - TRBV21-1 CASSENTTSGRGDTGELFF TGTGCCAGCAGCGAAAATACCACTAGCGGGAGGGGGGACACCGGGGAGCTGTTTTTT
- TRBJ1-6 - TRBV6-6 CASSYGQGNSPLHF TGTGCCAGCAGTTACGGCCAGGGAAATTCACCCCTCCACTTT
- TRBJ1-2 - TRBV9 CASSVVPYGYTF TGTGCCAGCAGCGTAGTCCCGTATGGCTACACCTTC
- TRBJ2-1 - TRBV4-3 CASSQEVGTYNEQFF TGCGCCAGCAGCCAAGAGGTGGGCACCTACAATGAGCAGTTCTTC
- TRBJ1-2 - TRBV5-5 CASSFRITNYGYTF TGTGCCAGCAGCTTTCGAATTACTAACTATGGCTACACCTTC
- TRBJ1-2 - TRBV7-9 CASSPGLLNYGYTF TGTGCCAGCAGCCCCGGACTTCTTAACTATGGCTACACCTTC
once TRBJ1-3 TRBD1 TRBV5-1 CASSLIGTGKTGNTIYF TGCGCCAGCAGCTTGATCGGGACAGGGAAGACTGGAAACACCATATATTTT
few TRBJ2-7 - TRBV27 CASSLRYSGHYEQYF TGTGCCAGCAGTCTAAGGTATTCGGGGCACTACGAGCAGTACTTC
few TRBJ1-2 TRBD1 TRBV11-2 CASSRSVVQGANYGYTF TGTGCCAGCAGCAGATCAGTGGTGCAGGGGGCGAACTATGGCTACACCTTC
- TRBJ2-5 TRBD2 TRBV5-1 CASSLGLAGIETQYF TGCGCCAGCAGCTTGGGACTAGCGGGAATAGAGACCCAGTACTTC
- TRBJ2-2 TRBD2 TRBV4-2 CASSQDRTSGRAGELFF TGTGCCAGCAGCCAAGACCGAACTAGCGGGAGAGCCGGGGAGCTGTTTTTT
- TRBJ1-4 - TRBV27 CASSSKGATNEKLFF TGTGCCAGCAGTTCGAAGGGTGCAACTAATGAAAAACTGTTTTTT
once TRBJ1-2 - TRBV13 CASSLFLVGGKLEDSDYGYTF TGTGCCAGCAGCTTATTTTTGGTGGGCGGTAAATTGGAGGATTCAGACTATGGCTACACCTTC
- TRBJ2-3 TRBD1 TRBV19 CASSTRQGAPSTDTQYF TGTGCCAGTAGTACAAGACAGGGGGCCCCTAGCACAGATACGCAGTATTTT
- TRBJ2-7 - TRBV27 CASSLSAGYEQYF TGTGCCAGCAGTTTATCCGCTGGTTACGAGCAGTACTTC
- TRBJ2-3 - TRBV7-9 CASSSGSTQYF TGTGCCAGCAGCTCGGGAAGTACGCAGTATTTT
- TRBJ1-6 - TRBV5-1 CASSLSTSNSPLHF TGCGCCAGCAGCTTAAGCACCTCCAATTCACCCCTCCACTTT
few TRBJ1-6 - TRBV27 CASSPWGRGAYSPLHF TGTGCCAGCAGTCCTTGGGGGAGGGGGGCGTATTCACCCCTCCACTTT
- TRBJ1-5 - TRBV5-1 CASSRGTASNQPQHF TGCGCCAGCAGCCGCGGGACGGCTAGCAATCAGCCCCAGCATTTT
- TRBJ2-3 TRBD2 TRBV5-4 CASSFPSGGAADTQYF TGTGCCAGCAGCTTCCCAAGCGGGGGGGCCGCGGATACGCAGTATTTT
- TRBJ2-5 - TRBV5-6 CASSLGSSGRETQYF TGTGCCAGCAGCTTGGGAAGTTCTGGGAGAGAGACCCAGTACTTC
- TRBJ2-4 TRBD1 TRBV6-5 CASSYAGGTNIQYF TGTGCCAGCAGCTATGCAGGGGGAACAAACATTCAGTACTTC
- TRBJ1-1 TRBD1 TRBV7-9 CASSYSGGGNTEAFF TGTGCCAGCAGCTATTCAGGGGGCGGGAACACTGAAGCTTTCTTT
once TRBJ1-2 - TRBV12-3/TRBV12-4 CASSFGRGGGYTF TGTGCCAGCAGTTTCGGCAGGGGAGGGGGCTACACCTTC
- TRBJ1-3 - TRBV5-6 CASSFNSGNTIYF TGTGCCAGCAGCTTTAACTCTGGAAACACCATATATTTT
- TRBJ2-1 - TRBV20-1 CSARGYNEQFF TGCAGTGCTAGAGGGTACAATGAGCAGTTCTTC
- TRBJ1-5 - TRBV7-2 CASSVGTGAGSQPQHF TGTGCCAGCAGCGTAGGGACCGGCGCGGGGTCTCAGCCCCAGCATTTT
few TRBJ2-7 - TRBV29-1 CSVARGILYEQYF TGCAGCGTTGCCCGGGGCATCCTATACGAGCAGTACTTC
- TRBJ1-5 - TRBV6-5 CASSRGSDGPQHF TGTGCCAGCAGTAGGGGCTCCGACGGGCCCCAGCATTTT
- TRBJ1-2 - TRBV30 CAWSVGRNHGYTF TGTGCCTGGAGTGTAGGTAGAAACCATGGCTACACCTTC
- TRBJ2-7 - TRBV11-2 CASSSLSYEQYF TGTGCCAGCAGCTCTCTCTCCTACGAGCAGTACTTC
- TRBJ2-5 - TRBV5-6 CASSFGTKVTQYF TGTGCCAGCAGCTTTGGCACGAAGGTGACCCAGTACTTC
- TRBJ1-4 - TRBV6-1 CASSDRGWNEKLFF TGTGCCAGCAGTGACAGGGGATGGAATGAAAAACTGTTTTTT
- TRBJ1-6 TRBD1 TRBV2 CASIPDRGYNSPLHF TGTGCCAGCATCCCCGACAGGGGTTATAATTCACCCCTCCACTTT
- TRBJ1-2 TRBD1 TRBV10-2 CASSGRGPLLVTF TGCGCCAGCAGTGGCAGGGGGCCCCTCCTGGTAACCTTC
once TRBJ1-2 - TRBV11-2 CASSVFPSPVTNYGYTF TGTGCCAGCAGCGTCTTCCCGTCGCCGGTGACTAACTATGGCTACACCTTC
few TRBJ2-5 - TRBV6-1 CASSERGVGETQYF TGTGCCAGCAGTGAAAGAGGGGTGGGTGAGACCCAGTACTTC
- TRBJ1-2 TRBD1 TRBV7-8 CASSSFFRQGYGYTF TGTGCCAGCAGCTCGTTCTTTAGACAGGGGTACGGCTACACCTTC
once TRBJ2-1 - TRBV4-1 CASSQGLLNEQFF TGCGCCAGCAGCCAAGGACTTCTCAATGAGCAGTTCTTC
few TRBJ2-1 TRBD2 TRBV10-3 CAISDFQLAGGNEQFF TGTGCCATCAGTGACTTTCAACTAGCGGGGGGGAATGAGCAGTTCTTC
- TRBJ1-4 - TRBV5-4 CASSPDINGEKLFF TGTGCCAGCAGCCCTGACATAAACGGCGAAAAACTGTTTTTT
- TRBJ1-2 TRBD1 TRBV6-5 CASSRDRGGYGYTF TGTGCCAGCAGCCGGGACAGGGGAGGCTATGGCTACACCTTC
- TRBJ1-1 - TRBV7-2 CASSLRQSGVAFF TGTGCCAGCAGCTTAAGGCAGAGTGGGGTGGCTTTCTTT
- TRBJ2-3 - TRBV28 CASSPTGAATDTQYF TGTGCCAGCAGTCCCACCGGGGCAGCCACAGATACGCAGTATTTT
- TRBJ2-3 - TRBV9 CASSVVGYGADTQYF TGTGCCAGCAGCGTAGTAGGGTATGGCGCAGATACGCAGTATTTT
- TRBJ1-1 - TRBV19 CASSSLQGRNTEAFF TGTGCCAGTAGTTCCCTACAGGGACGAAACACTGAAGCTTTCTTT
- TRBJ1-2 - TRBV29-1 CSVEVRYGYTF TGCAGCGTTGAAGTCCGATATGGCTACACCTTC
- TRBJ1-3 - TRBV6-5 CASSRAGLSGNTIYF TGTGCCAGCAGTCGTGCCGGACTCTCTGGAAACACCATATATTTT
- TRBJ2-3 TRBD1 TRBV19 CASVPGGPGDTQYF TGTGCCTCAGTACCAGGGGGACCGGGGGATACGCAGTATTTT
- TRBJ2-2 - TRBV2 CASSDALGGGTGELFF TGTGCCAGCAGTGATGCCCTTGGAGGGGGGACCGGGGAGCTGTTTTTT